The 16 T cell receptor beta chains reported below all come from one sample, sequenced in a study of Graves' ophthalmopathy and Graves' hyperthyroidism. TCR beta CDR3 regions were amplified from RNA transcripts. RT-PCR in the first round used HTBI primers; a second-round multiplex PCR followed. One entry per CDR3 protein, called by TCRdb with MiXCR from the multiplex PCR reads. The data show about 370,000 distinct CDR3 sequences, about 17% seen once. Sequencing was done on a sample of peripheral blood. The receptors stem from an adult woman with stable Graves' hyperthyroidism.

This clonotype was counted ten times or more. The chain is built from TRBV19 and TRBJ1-2; D is perhaps TRBD1 (5 bases). The CDR3 contains 12 residues. CDR1 is LNHDA, CDR2 SQIVND, per germline (reference sequence). V lost 5 bases and J 4 bases, leaving 8 bases between the germline ends. The CDR3 here is CASSGAIYGYTF. In DNA form, the CDR3 reads TGTGCCAGTAGTGGGGCTATCTATGGCTACACCTTC.

This clonotype has ten or more counts. For the CDR3, the DNA is TGCAGTGCTGGACAGGGGGCTTCTGGAAACACCATATATTTT. Its translation: CSAGQGASGNTIYF. This chain uses TRBV20-1 with TRBJ1-3; TRBD1 agrees at 11 bases. The CDR3 consists of 14 residues. V was clipped by 5 bases and J by 1 base; unmatched bases: 1. The germline V gene has CDR1 DFQATT and CDR2 SNEGSKA (reference sequence).

This clonotype has more than one count but fewer than ten. The chain carries TRBV29-1 and TRBJ1-1; D possibly corresponds to TRBD1 (5 bases). This CDR3 has 14 amino acids. Germline V gene sequence: CDR1 SQVTM, CDR2 ANQGSEA. V lost 1 base and J lost 4, with 13 bases in between. CDR3 in amino acids: CSVEVGGGSTEAFF. The CDR3 nucleotides read TGCAGCGTTGAAGTCGGGGGGGGGAGCACTGAAGCTTTCTTT.

CDR3 DNA sequence: TGTGCTAGTGGCAGGACGGATAATCAGCCCCAGCATTTT. Amino acid sequence: CASGRTDNQPQHF. V usage is TRBV12-5 and J usage is TRBJ1-5; D gene uncertain. CDR1 is LGHNT, CDR2 FRNRAP, per germline. The CDR3 is made up of 13 amino acids. Trimming pared 6 bases from V and 4 bases from J, leaving 10 bases between.

This chain connects TRBV5-6 to TRBJ1-1; a possible D gene is TRBD1 (6 bases). The CDR3 is 15 residues long. V lost 0 bases and J lost 6, with 15 bases in between. Germline V lookup: CDR1 SGHDT, CDR2 YYEEEE. CDR3 sequence reads: CASSLGAQGVSEAFF. CDR3 nucleotide sequence: TGTGCCAGCAGCTTGGGGGCACAGGGAGTCTCTGAAGCTTTCTTT.

This clonotype was seen at least ten times. This chain joins TRBV11-2 and TRBJ2-7; D ambiguous. Looked up from germline, CDR1 is SGHAT and CDR2 is FQNNGV. The CDR3 covers 17 residues. The germline V and J ends were trimmed by 5 bases and 0 bases, with 20 bases remaining between them. The CDR3 DNA follows: TGTGCCAGCAGCAACGGAATCGCTAGTAACCCCTCCTACGAGCAGTACTTC. This gives the protein CASSNGIASNPSYEQYF. Full variable domain (rest looked up from reference TRBV11-2 and TRBJ2-7): EAGVAQSPRYKIIEKRQSVAFWCNPISGHATLYWYQQILGQGPKLLIQFQNNGVVDDSQLPKDRFSAERLKGVDSTLKIQPAKLEDSAVYLCASSNGIASNPSYEQYFGPGTRLTVT.

This clonotype was seen at least ten times. The chain has TRBV5-6 and TRBJ2-7, with unresolved D. This CDR3 is built from 13 residues. The V and J ends lost 2 bases and 3 bases respectively, with 9 bases between them. Germline V gene sequence: CDR1 SGHDT, CDR2 YYEEEE. This CDR3 is CASSFFSDYEQYF. CDR3 coding DNA: TGTGCCAGCAGCTTTTTTTCGGACTACGAGCAGTACTTC.

This clonotype was observed many times. This chain links TRBV19 with TRBJ1-5, with 7 bases lining up with TRBD1. Germline trimming cut 7 bases from V and 6 bases from J; bases unmatched to any gene: 6. Looked up from germline, CDR1 is LNHDA and CDR2 is SQIVND (reference sequence). CDR3 size: 13 residues. CDR3 region: CASTDREAQPQHF. DNA for the CDR3: TGTGCCAGTACCGACAGGGAGGCTCAGCCCCAGCATTTT. Filled out from reference TRBV19 and TRBJ1-5, the complete variable domain reads DGGITQSPKYLFRKEGQNVTLSCEQNLNHDAMYWYRQDPGQGLRLIYYSQIVNDFQKGDIAEGYSVSREKKESFPLTVTSAQKNPTAFYLCASTDREAQPQHFGDGTRLSIL.

V usage is TRBV5-6 and J usage is TRBJ1-2, with D tentatively TRBD1 (6 bases). V lost 4 bases and J lost 6, with 10 bases in between. This CDR3 is 12 amino acids long. Germline CDR1 is SGHDT and CDR2 is YYEEEE. CDR3 protein: CASSLWDNGYTF. The DNA for the CDR3 is TGTGCCAGCAGCCTATGGGACAATGGCTACACCTTC.

In the case of this clonotype: An end of the junction differs from the germline gene, which may be a read error. The CDR3 DNA sequence: TGTGCCAGTAGCTTTGGGCAGGAGCTCGAGCAGTACTTC. Protein: CASSFGQELEQYF. J is TRBJ2-7 and V is TRBV7-6, with D unclear. Germline V gene lookup returns CDR1 SGHVS and CDR2 FNYEAQ. The CDR3 length is 13 residues.

This clonotype was recorded many times. This chain joins TRBV30 and TRBJ2-5, with 14 bases lining up with TRBD2. CDR1 GTSNPN and CDR2 SVGIG come from the germline V gene (reference sequence). The CDR3 contains 14 residues. The J segment lost 5 bases and the V segment lost 1 base, leaving 0 bases of the junction unmatched. CDR3 sequence (DNA): TGTGCCTGGAGTGGACTAGCGGGAGGGGAGACCCAGTACTTC. It codes for CAWSGLAGGETQYF.

This clonotype was seen repeatedly, ten times or more. The chain carries TRBV28 and TRBJ2-7, with D possibly TRBD2 on 7 matching bases. V gave up 5 bases and J gave up 1 base, with 21 bases separating them. Germline V gives CDR1 MDHEN, CDR2 SYDVKM. The CDR3 runs 17 residues. CDR3 amino acids: CASSRLKGGPRSYEQYF. The DNA for the CDR3 is TGTGCCAGCAGTCGCCTTAAGGGGGGGCCCAGATCCTACGAGCAGTACTTC.

This clonotype was seen many times. The chain employs TRBV2 and TRBJ2-6; either TRBD1 or TRBD2 may supply D (5 bases each). Looked up from germline, CDR1 is SNHLY and CDR2 is FYNNEI. Trimming left V 4 bases short and J 4 bases short, with 14 bases between. The CDR3 sequence is 16 residues long. The DNA of the CDR3 is TGTGCCAGCAGTGTTTGGGCCGGGGCCGGGGCCAACGTCCTGACTTTC. Protein product: CASSVWAGAGANVLTF. Based on the CDR3 plus reference TRBV2 and TRBJ2-6, the full variable domain is EPEVTQTPSHQVTQMGQEVILRCVPISNHLYFYWYRQILGQKVEFLVSFYNNEISEKSEIFDDQFSVERPDGSNFTLKIRSTKLEDSAMYFCASSVWAGAGANVLTFGAGSRLTVL.

In this sample, this clonotype turned up many times. The rearrangement links TRBV7-8 to TRBJ2-5, with 8 bases fitting TRBD1. Germline V gene sequence: CDR1 SGHVS, CDR2 FQNEAQ. The length of the CDR3 is 17 residues. Trimming removed 5 bases from V and 5 bases from J; junction bases left unmatched: 16. The CDR3 sequence is CASSQTRTGWGQETQYF. As DNA, the CDR3 is TGTGCCAGCAGCCAAACCAGGACAGGGTGGGGTCAGGAGACCCAGTACTTC.

This clonotype was picked up many times. J is TRBJ1-5 and V is TRBV4-2, with D uncertain. Germline V gene sequence: CDR1 LGHNA, CDR2 YNFKEQ. The ends were cut back, 4 bases at V and 0 bases at J, with 10 bases in the middle. This CDR3 is built from 15 residues. CDR3 sequence: CASSRDPYSNQPQHF. CDR3 bases: TGTGCCAGCAGCCGAGACCCGTATAGCAATCAGCCCCAGCATTTT.

This clonotype appeared many times. The J gene is TRBJ1-1, the V gene TRBV28; D unresolved. Germline V gene sequence: CDR1 MDHEN, CDR2 SYDVKM. V shed 6 bases and J shed 7 bases, with 9 bases lying between them. This CDR3 region has 11 residues. The CDR3 bases are TGTGCCAGCAGCTACGTGGGTGAAGCTTTCTTT. It yields the protein CASSYVGEAFF.